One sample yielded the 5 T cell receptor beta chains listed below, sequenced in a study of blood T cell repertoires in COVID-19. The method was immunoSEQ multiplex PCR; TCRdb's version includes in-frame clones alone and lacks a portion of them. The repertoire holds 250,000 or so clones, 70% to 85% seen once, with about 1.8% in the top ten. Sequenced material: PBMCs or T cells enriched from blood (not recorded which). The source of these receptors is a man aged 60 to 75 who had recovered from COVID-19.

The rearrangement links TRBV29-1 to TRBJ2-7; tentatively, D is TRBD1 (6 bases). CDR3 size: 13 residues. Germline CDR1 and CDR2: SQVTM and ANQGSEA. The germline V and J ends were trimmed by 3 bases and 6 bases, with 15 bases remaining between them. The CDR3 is CSVDRSGVGEQYF. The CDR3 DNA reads TGCAGCGTTGATCGGTCAGGGGTTGGCGAGCAGTACTTC.

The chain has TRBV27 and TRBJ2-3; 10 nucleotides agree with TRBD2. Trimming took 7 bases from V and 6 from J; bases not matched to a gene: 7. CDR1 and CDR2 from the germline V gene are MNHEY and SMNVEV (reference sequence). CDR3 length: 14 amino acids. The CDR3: CASTEAGGLDTQYF. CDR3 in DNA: TGTGCCAGCACGGAAGCGGGGGGGCTTGATACGCAGTATTTT.

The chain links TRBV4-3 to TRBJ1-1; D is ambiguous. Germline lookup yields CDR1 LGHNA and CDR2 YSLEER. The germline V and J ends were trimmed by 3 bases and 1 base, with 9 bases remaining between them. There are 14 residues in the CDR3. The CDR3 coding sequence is TGCGCCAGCAGCCATGGCAGTACGAACACTGAAGCTTTCTTT. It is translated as CASSHGSTNTEAFF.

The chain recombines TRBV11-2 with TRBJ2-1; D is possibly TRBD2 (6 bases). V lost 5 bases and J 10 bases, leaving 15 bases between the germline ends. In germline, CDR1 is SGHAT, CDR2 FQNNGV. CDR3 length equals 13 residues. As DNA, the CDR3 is TGTGCCAGCAGCCGAAGCCGGGGGTGGGAGCAGTTCTTC. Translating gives CASSRSRGWEQFF.

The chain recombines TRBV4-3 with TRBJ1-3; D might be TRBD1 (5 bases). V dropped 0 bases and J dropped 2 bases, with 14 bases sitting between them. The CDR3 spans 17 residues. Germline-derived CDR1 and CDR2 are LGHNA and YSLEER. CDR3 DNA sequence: TGCGCCAGCAGCCAAGATCTCCAGACAGCCACTGGAAACACCATATATTTT. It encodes CASSQDLQTATGNTIYF.